This T cell receptor (beta chain) is from a study of cytomegalovirus exposure and HLA in healthy donors. The study's findings and limits: Follow-up analysis later connected one missense variant in DCLRE1C with trimming of TCR beta V- and J-genes. Information on immune exposure was restricted to one variable (CMV serostatus).

A multiplex PCR was run with 60 Vbeta primers and 13 Jbeta primers. Profiled with immunoSEQ multiplex PCR; TCRdb holds only in-frame clones, not every one. Of under 150,000 clones listed, under 85% are singletons. Germline V gene lookup returns CDR1 MNHNS and CDR2 SASEGT. CDR3 length equals 12 residues. V shed 8 bases and J shed 8 bases, with 15 bases lying between them. Comments on this clone: Its antigen is not identified.

The material sequenced was PBMCs. The V call is TRBV6-1, the J call TRBJ1-2; no clear D. This sequence originates from a woman aged 35 to 49 in good health and CMV-seropositive. The CDR3, as DNA: TGTGCCAGCCACGGTGGAGGTGTGGGCTACACCTTC. Translated: CASHGGGVGYTF.